The rows below give T cell receptor beta chains drawn from one sample of a study of control samples from healthy donors and cancer patients. Sequenced by immunoSEQ multiplex PCR; TCRdb stores in-frame clones only, minus some. The sample consists of over 100,000 clones, 90% of them appearing once. The sample comprised blood. All receptors derive from a man aged 35 to 55 in good health. Each CDR3 is given with its conserved first and last residue. D genes are given only for firm matches.

d_call j_call v_call cdr3_aa
. TRBJ1-1 TRBV28 CASSVLGPNTEAFF
TRBD2 TRBJ2-5 TRBV5-6 CASSLEGSGVQETQYF
. TRBJ2-5 TRBV19 CASSIGGFEETQYF
TRBD1 TRBJ1-5 TRBV11-3 CASSLEGRGLVRNQPQHF
TRBD2 TRBJ2-7 TRBV14 CASSQTNRRGTPREEQYF
. TRBJ2-7 TRBV4-2 CASGAGEQYF
. TRBJ2-3 TRBV7-7 CASSLGPRGADTQYF
. TRBJ1-1 TRBV10-2 CASSESEGTYTEAFF
TRBD1 TRBJ2-7 TRBV10-1 CASSEGTGFYEQYF
. TRBJ1-1 TRBV5-5 CASSLGGSNTEAFF
. TRBJ2-3 TRBV5-1 CASSLEGRGGTDTQYF
. TRBJ2-2 TRBV7-6 CASSLEAVNTGELFF
. TRBJ1-3 TRBV5-1 CASSVDNSGNTIYF
. TRBJ1-1 TRBV27 CASSSCEAFF
. TRBJ2-1 TRBV12-3/TRBV12-4 CASSPGANNEQFF
TRBD2 TRBJ2-1 TRBV9 CASSSLGTSGGSSYNEQFF
. TRBJ1-2 TRBV25-1 CASSERGSGGLGYGYTF
. TRBJ2-2 TRBV6-1 CASSVVGPGETGELFF
. TRBJ2-1 TRBV5-1 CASSLELGALGDEQFF
. TRBJ2-2 TRBV5-4 CASSLFSGNTGELFF
. TRBJ1-1 TRBV29-1 CSAARVANTEAFF
. TRBJ2-5 TRBV6-5 CASSRGADVKETQYF
TRBD1 TRBJ2-7 TRBV6-6 CASKIGTGRGSEQYF
TRBD1 TRBJ1-2 TRBV28 CASGGQGAGGYTF
TRBD1 TRBJ2-5 TRBV5-6 CASRGPGQGGETQYF
TRBD1 TRBJ1-2 TRBV6-5 CASTEDRGLKGYTF
. TRBJ2-1 TRBV5-5 CASSFVSGWWEQFF
TRBD1 TRBJ1-3 TRBV24-1 CATSETGTGNTIYF
. TRBJ2-1 TRBV14 CASSQAGTVPYNEQFF
. TRBJ1-1 TRBV3-1/TRBV3-2 CASSLGDTEAFF
. TRBJ1-2 TRBV5-6 CASSFQGSGAYGYTF
. TRBJ2-7 TRBV27 CASSLSSRLAYEQYF
. TRBJ1-2 TRBV28 CASRFRGKGYTF
. TRBJ2-7 TRBV5-1 CASSLLGHSYEQYF
TRBD1 TRBJ2-7 TRBV5-5 CASSFTGTGGPFAYEQYF
. TRBJ2-7 TRBV3-1/TRBV3-2 CASSQGPSSYEQYF
TRBD1 TRBJ1-5 TRBV29-1 CSVEVDDRAGQPQHF
TRBD2 TRBJ2-2 TRBV9 CASSQGTSGTGELFF
. TRBJ1-3 TRBV3-1/TRBV3-2 CASSQQGPWDTIYF